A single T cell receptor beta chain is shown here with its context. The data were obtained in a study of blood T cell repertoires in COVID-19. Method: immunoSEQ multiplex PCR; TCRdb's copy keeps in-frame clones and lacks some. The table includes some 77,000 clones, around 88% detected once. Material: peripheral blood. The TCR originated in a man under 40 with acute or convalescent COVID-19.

The CDR3 coding sequence is TGTGCCAGCATCTTCCGAGGGCAAAATAATTCACCCCTCCACTTT. This sequence encodes CASIFRGQNNSPLHF. The chain is built from TRBV28 and TRBJ1-6; D is uncertain. The germline gives CDR1 MDHEN, CDR2 SYDVKM. V shed 7 bases and J shed 5 bases, with 15 bases lying between them. The CDR3 runs to 15 residues.